A selection of T cell receptor beta chains follows, all from one sample in a study of blood T cell repertoires in COVID-19. Method: immunoSEQ multiplex PCR; TCRdb's copy keeps in-frame clones and lacks some. The profile shows 210,000 or so clones, 75% to 85% of them singletons. Sequencing was performed on peripheral blood. These receptors came from a woman in her 30s with COVID-19, enrolled during active disease. The CDR3 runs from the conserved cysteine through the conserved F or W. The D gene is left open where the match is weak. The size entry is marked missing in some rows and otherwise reads once, few, many or a size class.

>TRBD1|TRBJ2-7|15|-|TRBV7-6
CASSADRGGHYEQYF
TGTGCCAGCAGCGCCGACAGGGGGGGTCACTACGAGCAGTACTTC
>-|TRBJ2-1|14|-|TRBV5-6
CASRISGPYNEQFF
TGTGCCAGCAGGATTAGCGGACCTTACAATGAGCAGTTCTTC
>TRBD1|TRBJ1-4|16|-|TRBV7-9
CASSWGQGRSNEKLFF
TGTGCCAGCAGCTGGGGACAGGGCCGCTCTAATGAAAAACTGTTTTTT
>TRBD1|TRBJ2-5|13|-|TRBV19
CASPRQGQETQYF
TGTGCCAGTCCACGACAGGGCCAAGAGACCCAGTACTTC
>-|TRBJ2-3|13|-|TRBV6-1
CASSEEEGRTQYF
TGTGCCAGCAGTGAAGAAGAGGGGAGGACGCAGTATTTT
>TRBD2|TRBJ2-3|16|-|TRBV27
CASSFLAGGSTDTQYF
TGTGCCAGCAGTTTCCTAGCGGGGGGGAGCACAGATACGCAGTATTTT
>-|TRBJ1-4|12|-|TRBV30
CAWSVMNEKLFF
TGTGCCTGGAGTGTTATGAATGAAAAACTGTTTTTT
>TRBD1|TRBJ2-2|15|-|TRBV30
CAWSVWQGAPGELFF
TGTGCCTGGAGTGTATGGCAGGGGGCGCCCGGGGAGCTGTTTTTT
>TRBD1|TRBJ2-5|14|-|TRBV9
CASSARDRKETQYF
TGTGCCAGCAGCGCCCGGGACAGAAAAGAGACCCAGTACTTC
>-|TRBJ2-7|16|few|TRBV21-1
CASSTTRGQRNYEQYF
TGTGCCAGCAGCACGACCAGGGGACAGAGGAACTACGAGCAGTACTTC
>TRBD2|TRBJ2-1|20|-|TRBV27
CASSKRGTSGRAGSYNEQFF
TGTGCCAGCAGTAAAAGAGGGACTAGCGGGAGGGCCGGGTCCTACAATGAGCAGTTCTTC
>-|TRBJ1-4|15|-|TRBV5-1
CASSKTGPADEKLFF
TGCGCCAGCAGCAAGACAGGTCCTGCGGATGAAAAACTGTTTTTT
>TRBD1|TRBJ1-4|16|-|TRBV30
CAWRKDRGIVREKLFF
TGTGCCTGGAGGAAGGACAGGGGAATCGTCCGTGAAAAACTGTTTTTT
>-|TRBJ1-2|14|few|TRBV18
CASSRQTSNYGYTF
TGTGCCAGCTCCAGACAGACATCTAACTATGGCTACACCTTC
>TRBD1|TRBJ1-1|15|-|TRBV9
CASSTWTGANTEAFF
TGTGCCAGCAGCACCTGGACAGGGGCCAACACTGAAGCTTTCTTT
>TRBD1|TRBJ2-7|14|-|TRBV19
CASSMTGLGYEQYF
TGTGCCAGTAGTATGACAGGGCTCGGCTACGAGCAGTACTTC
>-|TRBJ1-1|12|-|TRBV6-5
CASTVPNTEAFF
TGTGCCAGCACCGTTCCGAACACTGAAGCTTTCTTT
>TRBD1|TRBJ1-1|12|-|TRBV30
CAWSPDRAEAFF
TGTGCCTGGAGTCCGGACAGGGCCGAAGCTTTCTTT
>-|TRBJ2-3|15|-|TRBV4-2
CASSQSTSTTDTQYF
TGTGCCAGCAGCCAAAGCACCTCAACCACAGATACGCAGTATTTT
>-|TRBJ1-1|12|few|TRBV2
CASSDVGSGAFF
TGTGCCAGCAGTGACGTGGGGAGTGGTGCTTTCTTT
>TRBD2|TRBJ2-1|16|-|TRBV5-1
CASSLAGGRVFNEQFF
TGCGCCAGCAGCTTGGCAGGTGGGAGGGTCTTTAATGAGCAGTTCTTC
>TRBD1|TRBJ1-1|15|once|TRBV5-1
CASSLGPTGGTEAFF
TGCGCCAGCAGCTTGGGCCCTACAGGGGGGACTGAAGCTTTCTTT
>TRBD2|TRBJ2-5|18|-|TRBV5-1
CASSGGSVAGGLTETQYF
TGCGCCAGCAGCGGGGGAAGCGTGGCGGGAGGATTAACAGAGACCCAGTACTTC
>TRBD1|TRBJ1-2|15|-|TRBV7-6
CASRRGQGATGGYTF
TGTGCCAGCAGAAGGGGGCAGGGGGCCACGGGCGGCTACACCTTC
>-|TRBJ2-7|15|-|TRBV3-1/TRBV3-2
CASSQGEKRGGRQYF
TGTGCCAGCAGCCAAGGAGAGAAGAGGGGAGGTCGGCAGTACTTC
>-|TRBJ2-1|13|-|TRBV6-5
CASSYDRYNEQFF
TGTGCCAGCAGTTATGACAGGTACAATGAGCAGTTCTTC
>TRBD1|TRBJ2-7|13|many|TRBV10-3
CAGGGQGPYEQYF
TGTGCCGGGGGGGGACAGGGCCCCTACGAGCAGTACTTC
>TRBD1|TRBJ1-1|11|-|TRBV6-6
CASRQGGEAFF
TGTGCCAGCAGACAGGGGGGAGAAGCTTTCTTT
>TRBD2|TRBJ2-7|18|-|TRBV7-2
CASSSGTSGGKKYYEQYF
TGTGCCAGCAGCTCCGGGACTAGCGGGGGGAAGAAATACTACGAGCAGTACTTC
>TRBD2|TRBJ2-7|15|-|TRBV9
CASSVGSGDSYEQYF
TGTGCCAGCAGCGTGGGTAGCGGGGACTCCTACGAGCAGTACTTC
>TRBD2|TRBJ2-3|15|-|TRBV25-1
CASSLAGAGTDTQYF
TGTGCCAGCAGCCTAGCGGGAGCAGGCACAGATACGCAGTATTTT
>TRBD1|TRBJ1-1|16|few|TRBV2
CASSLDRERLNTEAFF
TGTGCCAGCAGTCTGGACAGGGAGAGATTGAACACTGAAGCTTTCTTT
>TRBD1|TRBJ1-1|15|-|TRBV30
CAWNPWTGGRTEAFF
TGTGCCTGGAATCCATGGACAGGGGGTCGCACTGAAGCTTTCTTT
>TRBD2|TRBJ2-1|16|-|TRBV18
CASSPPTSGRYNEQFF
TGTGCCAGCTCACCACCGACTAGCGGGAGATACAATGAGCAGTTCTTC
>-|TRBJ2-7|14|-|TRBV15
CATSRVGGTDEQYF
TGTGCCACCAGCAGAGTGGGCGGGACCGACGAGCAGTACTTC
>TRBD1|TRBJ1-1|13|-|TRBV5-4
CASSQTGRAEAFF
TGTGCCAGCAGCCAGACAGGGCGGGCTGAAGCTTTCTTT
>-|TRBJ1-1|13|-|TRBV5-1
CASSLGRGTEAFF
TGCGCCAGCAGCTTGGGCAGGGGAACTGAAGCTTTCTTT
>-|TRBJ2-7|13|-|TRBV10-1
CASSLQRGNEQYF
TGCGCCAGCAGCTTACAGAGGGGGAACGAGCAGTACTTC
>TRBD2|TRBJ2-7|17|-|TRBV5-6
CASSGGGLAGAPYEQYF
TGTGCCAGCAGCGGTGGGGGACTAGCGGGAGCCCCCTACGAGCAGTACTTC
>-|TRBJ1-2|16|-|TRBV7-9
CASSFEVVRGNYGYTF
TGTGCCAGCAGCTTCGAAGTTGTCCGGGGTAACTATGGCTACACCTTC
>-|TRBJ1-1|15|few|TRBV6-6
CASSYGPGENTEAFF
TGTGCCAGCAGTTACGGTCCAGGGGAAAATACTGAAGCTTTCTTT
>-|TRBJ2-7|14|-|TRBV21-1
CAGRERETPYEQYF
TGTGCCGGCAGAGAGCGGGAGACCCCCTACGAGCAGTACTTC
>-|TRBJ2-7|14|-|TRBV10-3
CATNEPQQTYEQYF
TGTGCCACCAATGAGCCTCAACAGACCTACGAGCAGTACTTC